This T cell receptor beta chain originates from a study of HIV-infected patients and healthy controls. This clonotype was observed at least ten times. CDR3 size: 15 residues. CDR1 is SGHTA and CDR2 is FQGNSA in the germline V gene. V gave up 3 bases and J gave up 6 bases, with 15 bases separating them. TCRdb used MiXCR to reprocess the 5' RACE reads, holding one entry per CDR3 protein. Here the sample spans 50,000 to 80,000 distinct CDR3 sequences, under 25% being singletons. The sample taken for sequencing was CD4+ T cells from blood. This chain uses TRBV7-2 with TRBJ1-3; maybe TRBD1 (5 bases). This receptor was obtained from a human donor in good health. CDR3 region: CASSLMGGMTNTIYF. CDR3 DNA: TGTGCCAGCAGCTTGATGGGGGGAATGACAAACACCATATATTTT.